This is a list of T cell receptor beta chains from one sample in a study of cytomegalovirus exposure and HLA in healthy donors. Assay used: immunoSEQ multiplex PCR; TCRdb lists only in-frame clones, some missing. The profile shows about 130,000 clones, about 80% of them singletons. The sample consisted of PBMCs. The source of these receptors is a male donor in good health and CMV-seronegative. CDR3s include the opening cysteine and the closing phenylalanine or tryptophan. D genes are given only for firm matches. Some rows mark clone size as missing; the rest say once, few, many or name a class of expanded clone.

v_call	j_call	d_call	clone_size	cdr3_nt	cdr3_aa
TRBV9	TRBJ2-7	NA	few	TGTGCCAGCAGCGCCACAGGGACTATCTCCTACGAGCAGTACTTC	CASSATGTISYEQYF
TRBV25-1	TRBJ1-1	NA	NA	TGTGCCAGCAGTGAATCGCGCAGGGGGAACACTGAAGCTTTCTTT	CASSESRRGNTEAFF
TRBV2	TRBJ1-2	NA	NA	TGTGCCAGCAGCGAAACTCAGGGTTATAGCTATGGCTACACCTTC	CASSETQGYSYGYTF
TRBV19	TRBJ1-1	NA	NA	TGTGCCAGTAGTATGGGCAGGGTGAACACTGAAGCTTTCTTT	CASSMGRVNTEAFF
TRBV27	TRBJ1-4	TRBD1	NA	TGTGCCAGCAGTGCAAACAGGGGAGAGCTGATAGAAAAACTGTTTTTT	CASSANRGELIEKLFF
TRBV6-1	TRBJ2-1	TRBD1	once	TGTGCCAGCAGTTCCGGGACAGGCTACTACAATGAGCAGTTCTTC	CASSSGTGYYNEQFF
TRBV7-9	TRBJ2-1	NA	NA	TGTGCCAGCAGCCCAGTGGGCGGAGGAGCCAATGAGCAGTTCTTC	CASSPVGGGANEQFF
TRBV30	TRBJ2-3	TRBD1	NA	TGTGCCTGGAGTGGAGGGGGCAGAACAGATACGCAGTATTTT	CAWSGGGRTDTQYF
TRBV14	TRBJ2-1	TRBD1	NA	TGTGCCAGCAGGAAGACCGGACAGGGGGCCACGAATGAGCAGTTCTTC	CASRKTGQGATNEQFF
TRBV7-9	TRBJ1-2	TRBD1	NA	TGTGCCAGCGCCCTATGGGGTCGGACAGGGGCCTATGGCTACACCTTC	CASALWGRTGAYGYTF
TRBV5-1	TRBJ1-5	TRBD1	once	TGCGCCAGCAGCTTGGGGGACAGGGGGCAAAGCAATCAGCCCCAGCATTTT	CASSLGDRGQSNQPQHF
TRBV19	TRBJ2-4	NA	NA	TGTGCCAGTAGTACGGTAATAAGTAACATTCAGTACTTC	CASSTVISNIQYF
TRBV5-4	TRBJ1-4	NA	few	TGTGCCAGCAGCTTGGTCCCCGGGGGGCTAAATGAAAAACTGTTTTTT	CASSLVPGGLNEKLFF
TRBV2	TRBJ1-1	NA	NA	TGTGCCAGCAGTGAAGCGAGGGTGGGCACTGAAGCTTTCTTT	CASSEARVGTEAFF
TRBV11-2	TRBJ2-7	NA	NA	TGTGCCAGCAGCATAATTACAGGGAGAAACTACGAGCAGTACTTC	CASSIITGRNYEQYF
TRBV5-4	TRBJ1-2	NA	NA	TGTGCCAGCAGCACGGGACTTTCTAACTATGGCTACACCTTC	CASSTGLSNYGYTF
TRBV7-2	TRBJ1-2	NA	NA	TGTGCCGTCTCAGCACAGGATAACTATGGCTACACCTTC	CAVSAQDNYGYTF
TRBV30	TRBJ1-5	TRBD1	NA	TGTGCCTGGAGGCCACCTTACAGGGGGTCCAATCAGCCCCAGCATTTT	CAWRPPYRGSNQPQHF
TRBV9	TRBJ2-7	NA	NA	TGTGCCAGCAGCGGACAAGATTCCTACGAGCAGTACTTC	CASSGQDSYEQYF
TRBV2	TRBJ1-2	NA	NA	TGTGCCAGCCGGAAGCAGGGTGGCTATGGCTACACCTTC	CASRKQGGYGYTF
TRBV7-9	TRBJ1-1	TRBD1	NA	TGTGCCAGCACCGACAGGGACACTGAAGCTTTCTTT	CASTDRDTEAFF
TRBV6-6	TRBJ2-7	NA	NA	TGTGCCGGCGGGAAGTCCGCGGACCCCTACGAGCAGTACTTC	CAGGKSADPYEQYF
TRBV28	TRBJ1-4	NA	NA	TGTGCCAGCAGTTTATCGCAGGGTGGTAATGAAAAACTGTTTTTT	CASSLSQGGNEKLFF
TRBV5-5	TRBJ2-1	NA	NA	TGTGCCAGCAACGCCCTAGCCGGCAATGAGCAGTTCTTC	CASNALAGNEQFF
TRBV11-3	TRBJ2-2	NA	NA	TGTGCCAGCAGCTTAGGGCAGGGCGGGGAGCTGTTTTTT	CASSLGQGGELFF
TRBV11-3	TRBJ2-3	TRBD1	NA	TGTGCCAGCGGTAGGGGGCTTACCACAGATACGCAGTATTTT	CASGRGLTTDTQYF
TRBV18	TRBJ2-1	TRBD1	NA	TGTGCCAGCTCACCAATGACAGGGGACTACAATGAGCAGTTCTTC	CASSPMTGDYNEQFF
TRBV28	TRBJ2-1	TRBD2	NA	TGTGCCAGCAGTTTAGGGGGGGATTTGGGACTAGCCCAGAACGGGCAGTTCTTC	CASSLGGDLGLAQNGQFF
TRBV6-1	TRBJ2-6	NA	NA	TGTGCCAGCAGCTACGGGGGTACTGGGGCCAACGTCCTGACTTTC	CASSYGGTGANVLTF
TRBV12-2	TRBJ2-1	NA	NA	TGTGCAAGTCGCCCCATAGCGGGGGCGCCCAATGAGCAGTTCTTC	CASRPIAGAPNEQFF
TRBV30	TRBJ2-1	TRBD1	NA	TGTGCCTCCCAAACCGGGACAGAAGACAATGAGCAGTTCTTC	CASQTGTEDNEQFF
TRBV6-5	TRBJ1-6	TRBD1	NA	TGTGCCAGCAGACAGGGGGCTATTTCACCCCTCCACTTT	CASRQGAISPLHF
TRBV30	TRBJ1-1	NA	NA	TGTGCCTGGAGTGCGCAGTGGGGGGTCACTGAAGCTTTCTTT	CAWSAQWGVTEAFF
TRBV7-8	TRBJ1-4	NA	NA	TGTGCCAGCAGCGCGGGATGGGACCGTTCTAATGAAAAACTGTTTTTT	CASSAGWDRSNEKLFF
TRBV11-2	TRBJ2-2	TRBD1	NA	TGTGCCAGCAGCCTCGGACAGGTTCTTAACACCGGGGAGCTGTTTTTT	CASSLGQVLNTGELFF
TRBV7-6	TRBJ2-5	TRBD2	NA	TGTGCCAGCAGCTTATTAGCGGGAGACCAAGAGACCCAGTACTTC	CASSLLAGDQETQYF
TRBV5-5	TRBJ2-7	NA	once	TGTGCCAGCAGCTTACGACAGTTCTCCTACGAGCAGTACTTC	CASSLRQFSYEQYF
TRBV2	TRBJ2-7	NA	NA	TGTGCCAGCAGTTTAGTTATTTACGAGCAGTACTTC	CASSLVIYEQYF
TRBV2	TRBJ1-2	TRBD1	NA	TGTGCCAGCAGTGAAACAGGACAGGGCCCCGCTAACTATGGCTACACCTTC	CASSETGQGPANYGYTF